This TCR beta chain was obtained from a study of cytomegalovirus exposure and HLA in healthy donors. Study information: There were more than 350 genotyped donors. Of these, 75% to 90% fell in the genetic ancestry cluster associated with self-reported Caucasian donors. Overall study findings and caveats: The majority of TCR sequences were rare, yet some public TCRs appeared in many donors. Most TCR beta V segments were productive about 87% or about 30% of the time in an earlier analysis.

V lost 3 bases to trimming and J lost 2 bases, with 12 bases between them. CDR3 size: 15 residues. Germline CDR1 and CDR2: LNHDA and SQIVND (reference sequence). On this clone: Its antigen is still unknown.

Both 60 Vbeta primers and 13 Jbeta primers went into the PCR. Assay: immunoSEQ multiplex PCR; the TCRdb copy retains only in-frame clones and omits some. Here the sample spans roughly 150,000 clones, 65% to 90% being singletons. Nominally healthy donors were sampled, though unrecorded immune exposures were likely. Sequenced input: PBMCs. The sequence was obtained from a male donor in good health and CMV-seronegative. V and J are TRBV19 and TRBJ2-3; weak D call: TRBD1 (6 bases). CDR3 protein: CASSMYRDPTDTQYF. In nucleotides, the CDR3 is TGTGCCAGTAGTATGTACAGGGACCCCACAGATACGCAGTATTTT.